The T cell receptor (beta chain) under discussion was sequenced for a study of shared clonotypes between healthy human individuals. Across the study: Researchers drew samples from a couple of women and a few men aged 18 to 49. CD4 naive and CD4 memory each took three plates per donor, while CD8 naive took two and CD8 memory one.

Trimming removed 2 bases from V and 0 bases from J, with 7 bases in between. Germline-derived CDR1 and CDR2 are MNHEY and SVGAGI. The CDR3 runs to 14 residues. Genomic DNA from each subset was divided evenly over several immunoSEQ plates. Some clones are missing from TCRdb's copy, which holds only in-frame ones; the method was immunoSEQ multiplex PCR. The sample gives approximately 2.5 million clones, 80% to 95% of which show up once; roughly 0.36% is in the top ten. This sequence joins TRBV6-5 and TRBJ1-1; D is uncertain. The receptor comes from a man younger than 30 in good health. Some clones in this sample may be carry-over from other donors' samples. Specimen: naive CD4+ T cells from PBMCs. Subset denoted: CD45RA+ positively selected. CDR3 in DNA: TGTGCCAGCAGTTACGGCAACATGAACACTGAAGCTTTCTTT. Protein sequence: CASSYGNMNTEAFF.